The 32 T cell receptor beta chains given below trace back to one sample, sequenced in a study of response to subunit inactivated influenza vaccine. TCRdb redid the calling of the RT-PCR reads with MiXCR, one entry per CDR3 protein. The table shows around 650,000 distinct CDR3 sequences, with more than 15% occurring only once. Sequenced here: PBMCs from blood, sampled about 12 days after vaccination. These receptors all stem from a man aged 50 to 59 who received an inactivated influenza vaccine.

This clonotype was picked up many times. V is TRBV28 and J is TRBJ2-1; D may be TRBD1 or TRBD2 (5 bases each). Trimming took 6 bases from V and 0 from J, leaving 12 bases between them. Per germline, CDR1 MDHEN and CDR2 SYDVKM. The CDR3 consists of 15 residues. The CDR3 loop reads CASSRDGSSYNEQFF. The CDR3 DNA reads as TGTGCCAGCAGCAGGGACGGCAGCTCCTACAATGAGCAGTTCTTC.

The gene calls are TRBV9 and TRBJ1-6, with TRBD1 matching 9 bases. Germline V gene data show CDR1 as SGDLS and CDR2 as YYNGEE. The CDR3 runs to 16 residues. The V and J ends lost 0 bases and 7 bases, in that order; junction bases with no gene match: 5. CDR3 DNA: TGTGCCAGCAGCGTAGCTTCCGGACAGGGGAATTCACCCCTCCACTTT. Its protein product is CASSVASGQGNSPLHF.

The chain employs TRBV7-2 and TRBJ2-5; D assignment may be TRBD1 or TRBD2 (5 bases each). The CDR3 totals 11 residues. V lost 5 bases and J 9 bases, leaving 10 bases between the germline ends. CDR1 is SGHTA, CDR2 FQGNSA, per germline. CDR3 nucleotides: TGTGCCAGCAGCCCAGAGGGGCCCCAGTACTTC. Its translation is CASSPEGPQYF.

V is TRBV28 and J is TRBJ2-3; possibly TRBD2 for D (5 bases). Trimming cost V 4 bases and J 7 bases, with 9 bases left between them. Germline V lookup: CDR1 MDHEN, CDR2 SYDVKM. The CDR3 runs to 12 residues. As DNA, the CDR3 is TGTGCCAGCAGTTCCCCCGGGAATACGCAGTATTTT. Translated, it gives CASSSPGNTQYF.

This clonotype has only a few counts. The rearrangement uses TRBV6-2 or TRBV6-3 and TRBJ1-2; D unclear. CDR3 length: 13 amino acids. The germline V gene has CDR1 MNHEY and CDR2 SVGEGT. V was pared by 5 bases and J by 4 bases, with 11 bases between. For the CDR3, the DNA is TGTGCCAGCAGTCGGACTGACGGCTATGGCTACACCTTC. Translated, it gives CASSRTDGYGYTF.

The chain combines TRBV20-1 with TRBJ2-5, with 10 bases identical to TRBD2. This CDR3 contains 14 residues. Germline V gene lookup returns CDR1 DFQATT and CDR2 SNEGSKA (reference sequence). The V segment lost 3 bases and the J segment 5 bases; nucleotides outside the gene matches: 6. CDR3 region: CSASRTSGGETQYF. In DNA form, the CDR3 reads TGCAGTGCTAGCCGGACTAGCGGCGGTGAGACCCAGTACTTC.

This clonotype was seen at least ten times. The rearrangement links TRBV4-1 to TRBJ2-2; 7 bases align to TRBD1. Germline V gene sequence: CDR1 MGHRA, CDR2 YSYEKL. The CDR3 has 15 amino acids. Trimming cost V 2 bases and J 1 base; bases outside gene matches: 1. CDR3 loop: CASSQRTGNTGELFF. The CDR3 nucleotides read TGCGCCAGCAGCCAACGGACAGGGAACACCGGGGAGCTGTTTTTT.

The chain combines TRBV5-4 with TRBJ2-3; 7 bases match TRBD2. This CDR3 comprises 13 residues. J gave up 6 bases and V 7 bases, and 8 bases lay outside the gene matches. The germline V gene has CDR1 SGHNT and CDR2 YYREEE (reference sequence). CDR3 in amino acids: CASAGVRDDTQYF. Here the CDR3 DNA reads TGTGCCAGCGCGGGGGTCAGGGACGATACGCAGTATTTT.

V gene TRBV6-5 combines with J gene TRBJ2-3; 8 bases are shared with TRBD2. This CDR3 spans 14 amino acids. V lost 4 bases, J lost 2 bases, and 2 bases stayed unmatched. CDR1 MNHEY and CDR2 SVGAGI come from the germline V gene. The CDR3 DNA is TGTGCCAGCAGTTCAGCGGGAGTCACAGATACGCAGTATTTT. Translating gives CASSSAGVTDTQYF.

This clonotype was counted a few times. The chain carries TRBV10-3 and TRBJ2-6; the D gene is possibly TRBD1 (6 bases). Germline V CDR1 and CDR2: ENHRY, SYGVKD. Trimming left V 5 bases short and J 1 base short, with 15 bases between. The CDR3 is 17 amino acids. The CDR3 DNA sequence: TGTGCCATCAGTAAGCTCCCGACAGGATCTGGGGCCAACGTCCTGACTTTC. Amino acid sequence: CAISKLPTGSGANVLTF.

CDR3 residues: CASSSPGQIYNEQFF. In DNA form, the CDR3 reads TGTGCCAGCAGCTCCCCGGGACAGATCTACAATGAGCAGTTCTTC. The rearrangement links TRBV7-9 to TRBJ2-1; 7 bases are shared with TRBD1. Germline CDR1 reads SEHNR; CDR2 reads FQNEAQ (reference sequence). Trimming took 4 bases from V and 3 from J; bases not matched to a gene: 6. The CDR3 runs 15 residues.

V usage is TRBV6-1 and J usage is TRBJ1-1; weak D call: TRBD1 (6 bases). V lost 5 bases and J 4 bases, leaving 17 bases between the germline ends. Germline V gives CDR1 MNHNS, CDR2 SASEGT. The CDR3 has 15 amino acids. Here the CDR3 DNA reads TGTGCCAGCAGTAGCCTCGGGACACTCCTCACTGAAGCTTTCTTT. Residues: CASSSLGTLLTEAFF.

This clonotype was seen ten or more times. V is TRBV6-2 or TRBV6-3 and J is TRBJ2-1; D perhaps matches TRBD2 (6 bases). Germline assignment: CDR1 MNHEY and CDR2 SVGEGT. This CDR3 region has 15 residues. Trimming took 2 bases from V and 0 from J, leaving 8 bases between them. DNA of the CDR3: TGTGCCAGCAGTTACCGTAGCGGCTCCTACAATGAGCAGTTCTTC. This codes for CASSYRSGSYNEQFF.

The chain recombines TRBV20-1 with TRBJ2-4; no definite D call. The CDR3 runs to 17 residues. The germline gives CDR1 DFQATT, CDR2 SNEGSKA (reference sequence). Trimming pared 2 bases from V and 0 bases from J, leaving 17 bases between. CDR3 DNA sequence: TGCAGTGCTAGATCCCAAAAATCACAGCTAGCCAAAAACATTCAGTACTTC. Its translation is CSARSQKSQLAKNIQYF.

V and J are TRBV7-9 and TRBJ2-7; 7 nucleotides agree with TRBD1. The CDR3 totals 11 residues. Germline lookup yields CDR1 SEHNR and CDR2 FQNEAQ (reference sequence). V dropped 8 bases and J dropped 7; count of bases not matched to a gene: 5. CDR3 loop: CASGQASEQYF. CDR3 nucleotides: TGTGCCAGCGGACAGGCTAGTGAGCAGTACTTC.

This sequence joins TRBV3-1 and TRBJ1-1; 7 nucleotides agree with TRBD1. Germline CDR1 LGHDT, CDR2 YNNKEL (reference sequence). This CDR3 has 15 amino acids. The trim removed 6 bases at V and 6 bases at J, leaving 13 bases unmatched. CDR3 DNA: TGTGCCAGCAGACACAGACAGGGAAACTATGCTGAAGCTTTCTTT. This translates into CASRHRQGNYAEAFF.

At least ten counts were recorded for this clonotype. The chain employs TRBV25-1 and TRBJ2-2, with 9 bases identical to TRBD1. CDR3 size: 17 residues. V lost 5 bases to trimming and J lost 4 bases; unmatched junction nucleotides: 11. The germline V gene encodes CDR1 MGHDK and CDR2 SYGVNS. The CDR3 DNA reads TGTGCCAGCAGTCTACCCCCAGGACAGGGGAGCACCGGGGAGCTGTTTTTT. This translates into CASSLPPGQGSTGELFF.

This clonotype has only a few counts. J is TRBJ1-6 and V is TRBV7-2, with TRBD1 matching over 7 bases. The germline V gene has CDR1 SGHTA and CDR2 FQGNSA. The CDR3 is 14 amino acids. V gave up 3 bases and J gave up 7 bases; unmatched junction bases: 3. CDR3 in amino acids: CASSLKGANSPLHF. The DNA of the CDR3 is TGTGCCAGCAGCTTGAAGGGGGCCAATTCACCCCTCCACTTT.

This clonotype has a handful of counts. CDR3 sequence reads: CSARNRLAGGLRAKNIQYF. The CDR3 DNA is TGCAGTGCTAGAAATCGACTAGCGGGGGGCCTTCGGGCCAAAAACATTCAGTACTTC. This chain connects TRBV20-1 to TRBJ2-4; 13 bases align to TRBD2. Germline V gene data show CDR1 as DFQATT and CDR2 as SNEGSKA (reference sequence). The junction had 11 bases not matched to a gene; V was cut back by 2 bases and J by 1 base. The CDR3 loop spans 19 amino acids.

The chain joins TRBV25-1 to TRBJ2-1; D gene uncertain. V dropped 1 base and J dropped 7 bases, with 14 bases sitting between them. The CDR3 is 15 residues long. The germline V gene encodes CDR1 MGHDK and CDR2 SYGVNS. This chain's CDR3 is CASSESWPRDNEQFF. The CDR3 DNA reads as TGTGCCAGCAGTGAATCATGGCCAAGGGATAATGAGCAGTTCTTC. The whole variable domain, filled in from reference TRBV25-1 and TRBJ2-1, reads EADIYQTPRYLVIGTGKKITLECSQTMGHDKMYWYQQDPGMELHLIHYSYGVNSTEKGDLSSESTVSRIRTEHFPLTLESARPSHTSQYLCASSESWPRDNEQFFGPGTRLTVL.

This chain links TRBV4-2 with TRBJ1-1, with a weak D call TRBD1 (5 bases). This CDR3 is 16 amino acids long. CDR1 and CDR2 (germline): LGHNA, YNFKEQ. The germline V and J ends were trimmed by 0 bases and 6 bases, with 17 bases remaining between them. The CDR3 spells CASSQDSGPRGSEAFF. DNA for the CDR3: TGTGCCAGCAGCCAAGATTCCGGACCTAGGGGCTCTGAAGCTTTCTTT.

This clonotype was seen a few times. This chain joins TRBV15 and TRBJ2-7, with a weak D call TRBD1 (5 bases). There are 13 residues in the CDR3. With 3 bases removed from V and 3 bases from J, the gap between germline ends came to 9 bases. Germline V lookup: CDR1 LNHNV, CDR2 YYDKDF (reference sequence). The CDR3 loop reads CATSSLRGYEQYF. The CDR3, as DNA: TGTGCCACCAGCAGCCTTAGGGGCTACGAGCAGTACTTC.

At least ten counts were recorded for this clonotype. This chain joins TRBV6-6 and TRBJ2-3; D gene unclear. The CDR3 consists of 12 residues. Trimming stripped 0 bases from V and 4 bases from J, with 2 bases between. Germline values: CDR1 MNHNY, CDR2 SVGAGI (reference sequence). The CDR3 reads CASSYSPDTQYF. The CDR3 DNA reads as TGTGCCAGCAGTTACTCGCCAGATACGCAGTATTTT.

The chain combines TRBV5-1 with TRBJ2-1; 10 positions match TRBD1. The CDR3 has 14 amino acids. Trimming removed 0 bases from V and 9 bases from J; junction bases left unmatched: 3. Germline CDR1 SGHRS, CDR2 YFSETQ. Here the CDR3 DNA reads TGCGCCAGCAGCTTGGGGGGACAGGGGATTGAGCAGTTCTTC. Residues: CASSLGGQGIEQFF. The full variable domain, its missing parts supplied by reference TRBV5-1 and TRBJ2-1, is KAGVTQTPRYLIKTRGQQVTLSCSPISGHRSVSWYQQTPGQGLQFLFEYFSETQRNKGNFPGRFSGRQFSNSRSEMNVSTLELGDSALYLCASSLGGQGIEQFFGPGTRLTVL.

V and J are TRBV5-1 and TRBJ2-7; TRBD1 matches at 10 bases. Germline V gives CDR1 SGHRS, CDR2 YFSETQ. The CDR3 is 16 amino acids. The J segment lost 1 base and the V segment lost 3 bases, leaving 7 bases of the junction unmatched. The CDR3 sequence: CASSSYPGQGSYEQYF. The CDR3 region has the DNA TGCGCCAGCAGCTCTTATCCGGGACAGGGGTCCTACGAGCAGTACTTC.

This chain links TRBV6-2 or TRBV6-3 with TRBJ2-7; 10 bases are a match to TRBD2. The CDR3 is 16 amino acids. J lost 6 bases, V lost 2 bases, and 10 bases had no gene match. Germline-derived CDR1 and CDR2 are MNHEY and SVGEGT. The CDR3 protein is CASSYRTGLANVEQYF. In DNA, the CDR3 is TGTGCCAGCAGTTACCGTACGGGACTAGCGAACGTCGAGCAGTACTTC.

About this clonotype: The junction differs from germline at one of its ends, possibly a read error. The genes are TRBV18 and TRBJ2-2; D possibly matches TRBD1 or TRBD2 (5 bases each). The CDR3 has 12 residues. Germline assignment: CDR1 KGHSH and CDR2 LQKENI. The CDR3 region has the DNA TGTGCCAGCACAGTTAACACCGGGGACCTGTTTTTT. Translating it yields CASTVNTGDLFF.

This clonotype was observed many times. The chain joins TRBV4-3 to TRBJ2-3; D is perhaps TRBD2 (5 bases). Trimming took 5 bases from V and 0 from J, leaving 6 bases between them. The germline V gene encodes CDR1 LGHNA and CDR2 YSLEER. This CDR3 spans 13 amino acids. CDR3 nucleotide sequence: TGCGCCAGCAGCGGCGGGAGCACAGATACGCAGTATTTT. It codes for CASSGGSTDTQYF.

This clonotype has a handful of counts. This chain joins TRBV15 and TRBJ2-1; 9 nucleotides match TRBD2. The CDR3 runs 19 residues. Germline CDR1 and CDR2: LNHNV and YYDKDF (reference sequence). The V and J ends lost 4 bases and 5 bases, in that order; junction bases with no gene match: 18. The CDR3 coding sequence is TGTGCCACCAGCACTTCCAGGGGGAGCGGGAGGAGCGTCGACAATGAGCAGTTCTTC. This codes for CATSTSRGSGRSVDNEQFF.

The chain joins TRBV20-1 to TRBJ2-7; 9 positions agree with TRBD1. Germline V gene lookup returns CDR1 DFQATT and CDR2 SNEGSKA (reference sequence). The CDR3 totals 15 residues. V shed 1 base, J shed 3 bases, and the junction held 7 bases outside the gene matches. The CDR3 is CSARAQDRGFYEQYF. CDR3 bases: TGCAGTGCTAGAGCTCAGGACAGGGGCTTCTACGAGCAGTACTTC.

This rearrangement joins TRBV21-1 to TRBJ2-7; the DNA was not used to check the table's D call, TRBD1. TRBV21-1 has pseudogene status. This CDR3 has 14 residues. The DNA of the CDR3 is TGTGCCAGCAGCAAAGGTACCTGGCCCCGGGAGCAGTACTTC. Protein product: CASSKGTWPREQYF.

This chain connects TRBV24-1 to TRBJ2-2, with 7 nucleotides matching TRBD2. The CDR3 contains 17 residues. The junction had 9 bases not matched to a gene; V was cut back by 3 bases and J by 3 bases. Germline CDR1 and CDR2: KGHDR and SFDVKD. The DNA of the CDR3 is TGTGCCACCAGTGATCCCCCTGGTAGCGGGTACACCGGGGAGCTGTTTTTT. Its protein product is CATSDPPGSGYTGELFF.